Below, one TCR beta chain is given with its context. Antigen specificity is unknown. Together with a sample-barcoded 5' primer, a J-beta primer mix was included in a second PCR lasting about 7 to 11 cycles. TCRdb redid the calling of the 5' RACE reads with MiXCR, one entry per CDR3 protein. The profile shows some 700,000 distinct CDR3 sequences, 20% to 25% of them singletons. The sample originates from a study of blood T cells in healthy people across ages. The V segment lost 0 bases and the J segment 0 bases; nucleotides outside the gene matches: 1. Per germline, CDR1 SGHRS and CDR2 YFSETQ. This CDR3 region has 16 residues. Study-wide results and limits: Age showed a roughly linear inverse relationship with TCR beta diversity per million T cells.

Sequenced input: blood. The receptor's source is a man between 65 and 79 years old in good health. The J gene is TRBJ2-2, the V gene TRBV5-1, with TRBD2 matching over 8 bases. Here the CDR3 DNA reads TGCGCCAGCAGCTTGGACGGGGGGGCGAACACCGGGGAGCTGTTTTTT. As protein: CASSLDGGANTGELFF.